What follows describes a single T cell receptor beta chain. This CDR3 spans 15 amino acids. Germline lookup yields CDR1 MNHNY and CDR2 SVGAGI (reference sequence). V lost 7 bases and J lost 5; bases outside the gene matches: 13. Per the original data handling: Researchers report that nucleated cell counts were estimated from reference gene primer amplification. Data came from immunoSEQ multiplex PCR; TCRdb stores just in-frame clones and leaves some out. Clone size and the V and J calls come from that table; the DNA yielded D and trimming. The profile covers 150,000 or so clones, with over 60% appearing a single time and 1.9% taken by the ten largest. This sample stems from a study of blood T cell repertoires in COVID-19. Looking at the study overall: Samples taken during acute and convalescent COVID-19 were collected in the United States, Italy and Spain. T cells, B-cell-depleted T cells, or PBMCs provided the cDNA or gDNA that served as material.

The sequenced material came from peripheral blood. The receptor was derived from a woman aged 70 to 79 with acute or convalescent COVID-19. This chain links TRBV6-6 with TRBJ1-2, with TRBD1 matching 7 bases. The CDR3 region is CASITRTGGEYGYTF. DNA of the CDR3: TGTGCCAGCATCACGAGGACAGGTGGAGAATATGGCTACACCTTC.